Listed here are 20 T cell receptor beta chains from one sample, sequenced in a study of control samples from healthy donors and cancer patients. Repertoires were generated with immunoSEQ multiplex PCR, while TCRdb's copy carries only in-frame clones and drops some. Among under 150,000 clones listed, approximately 86% were seen once. Sequencing used blood. Receptors originate from a woman aged 25-40 years in good health.

The V and J genes are TRBV6-5 and TRBJ1-6, with D perhaps matching TRBD1 (5 bases). Trimming pared 6 bases from V and 14 bases from J, leaving 20 bases between. From germline, CDR1 is MNHEY and CDR2 SVGAGI. The CDR3 contains 14 residues. This CDR3 is CASRGVWNSGSLHF. The CDR3 nucleotides read TGTGCCAGCAGGGGCGTCTGGAATTCAGGGTCCCTCCACTTT.

J is TRBJ1-3 and V is TRBV6-1; 7 bases fit TRBD1. CDR3 length: 15 amino acids. Germline trimming cut 2 bases from V and 3 bases from J; bases unmatched to any gene: 4. From germline, CDR1 is MNHNS and CDR2 SASEGT. CDR3 nucleotide sequence: TGTGCCAGCAGTGAATGGGCAGGGGGTGGAAACACCATATATTTT. Translation: CASSEWAGGGNTIYF.

This rearrangement joins TRBV7-3 to TRBJ2-3; 8 bases are shared with TRBD2. The germline gives CDR1 SGHTA, CDR2 FQGTGA. The CDR3 is 14 amino acids. J lost 6 bases, V lost 8 bases, and 10 bases had no gene match. The CDR3 here is CASGSGGGPDTQYF. The CDR3 nucleotides are TGTGCCAGCGGCAGCGGCGGGGGGCCCGATACGCAGTATTTT.

The sample holds one count of this clone. V usage is TRBV6-5 and J usage is TRBJ1-2, with D possibly TRBD1 on 5 matching bases. Deletions cut 0 bases from V and 7 bases from J, with 15 bases between. This CDR3 is 15 amino acids long. Germline CDR1 MNHEY, CDR2 SVGAGI. In DNA form, the CDR3 reads TGTGCCAGCAGTTACTCGGGACTGCCGTCGGGTGGCTACACCTTC. Its translation: CASSYSGLPSGGYTF.

The J gene is TRBJ2-3, the V gene TRBV19, with D uncertain. CDR1 and CDR2 (germline): LNHDA, SQIVND (reference sequence). V was trimmed by 8 bases and J by 6 bases, leaving 18 bases between them. The length of the CDR3 is 14 residues. CDR3 DNA sequence: TGTGCCAGTGCGGCTACAGCCACCCCGGATACGCAGTATTTT. Translation: CASAATATPDTQYF.

The chain combines TRBV25-1 with TRBJ2-5; tentatively, D is TRBD1 (5 bases). The germline V and J ends were trimmed by 6 bases and 2 bases, with 13 bases remaining between them. This CDR3 contains 14 residues. Germline loops: CDR1 MGHDK, CDR2 SYGVNS. CDR3 in DNA: TGTGCCAGCAGGGGGCAGCAGGCTCAAGAGACCCAGTACTTC. Amino acids: CASRGQQAQETQYF.

The chain has TRBV5-6 and TRBJ2-7, with TRBD2 identical over 9 bases. CDR3 length: 16 amino acids. The V and J ends lost 4 bases and 2 bases, in that order; junction bases with no gene match: 10. Germline loops: CDR1 SGHDT, CDR2 YYEEEE. The CDR3 is CASSPLKVAGAYEQYF. CDR3 coding DNA: TGTGCCAGCAGCCCTTTGAAGGTAGCGGGAGCCTACGAGCAGTACTTC.

The gene calls are TRBV7-2 and TRBJ2-3; D is undetermined. The CDR3 has 13 residues. V was clipped by 5 bases and J by 5 bases, with 11 bases between them. Germline V CDR1 and CDR2: SGHTA, FQGNSA. The CDR3 loop is CASSPQYGDTQYF. Written as DNA, the CDR3 is TGTGCCAGCAGCCCCCAGTATGGAGATACGCAGTATTTT.

This chain connects TRBV5-1 to TRBJ1-1; 9 bases are a match to TRBD1. Trimming took 4 bases from V and 4 from J; bases not matched to a gene: 5. The germline CDR1 and CDR2 sequences are SGHRS and YFSETQ. The CDR3 covers 14 residues. The CDR3: CASSQTGGSTEAFF. In nucleotides, the CDR3 is TGCGCCAGCAGCCAGACAGGGGGGAGCACTGAAGCTTTCTTT.

The rearrangement links TRBV12-3 or TRBV12-4 to TRBJ2-3, with a possible D match to TRBD2 (5 bases). CDR3 length: 13 amino acids. V lost 2 bases, J lost 4 bases, and 7 bases lay in between. The CDR3 spells CASSLREPDTQYF. CDR3 coding DNA: TGTGCCAGCAGTTTAAGGGAGCCAGATACGCAGTATTTT.

The chain employs TRBV28 and TRBJ1-4; tentatively, D is TRBD1 (6 bases). Trimming stripped 5 bases from V and 8 bases from J, with 21 bases between. The CDR3 extends over 16 amino acids. Germline V gene sequence: CDR1 MDHEN, CDR2 SYDVKM. CDR3 in amino acids: CASSTNQGRGDEKLFF. The CDR3, as DNA: TGTGCCAGCAGTACCAACCAGGGGCGGGGGGACGAAAAACTGTTTTTT. Filled out from reference TRBV28 and TRBJ1-4, the complete variable domain reads DVKVTQSSRYLVKRTGEKVFLECVQDMDHENMFWYRQDPGLGLRLIYFSYDVKMKEKGDIPEGYSVSREKKERFSLILESASTNQTSMYLCASSTNQGRGDEKLFFGSGTQLSVL.

The V gene is TRBV2, the J gene TRBJ1-4; TRBD1 matches 9 bases. V was pared by 4 bases and J by 4 bases, with 7 bases of the junction left unmatched. The CDR3 runs to 16 residues. The germline V gene has CDR1 SNHLY and CDR2 FYNNEI. CDR3 amino acids: CASSATGGSVNEKLFF. The CDR3 coding sequence is TGTGCCAGCAGTGCTACAGGGGGCTCAGTTAATGAAAAACTGTTTTTT.

This sequence joins TRBV5-6 and TRBJ1-5; 9 positions agree with TRBD1. Trimming took 4 bases from V and 3 from J; bases not matched to a gene: 2. Germline V gives CDR1 SGHDT, CDR2 YYEEEE. CDR3 length: 14 residues. The CDR3 bases are TGTGCCAGCAGCCGGACAGGGGTCAATCAGCCCCAGCATTTT. Translation gives CASSRTGVNQPQHF.

The chain couples TRBV4-2 to TRBJ2-7; D unclear. Germline-derived CDR1 and CDR2 are LGHNA and YNFKEQ. The ends were cut back, 0 bases at V and 6 bases at J, with 15 bases in the middle. CDR3 size: 15 residues. Here the CDR3 reads CASSQEMRLGFEQYF. The CDR3 coding sequence is TGTGCCAGCAGCCAAGAGATGAGACTGGGGTTCGAGCAGTACTTC.

The chain combines TRBV9 with TRBJ2-5; TRBD2 matches 13 bases. V shed 2 bases and J 5 bases; nucleotides not matched to a gene: 15. This CDR3 contains 19 residues. Germline CDR1 SGDLS, CDR2 YYNGEE. CDR3 nucleotide sequence: TGTGCCAGCAGCGTGCGGACAGGGTGGACTAGCGGGAGAGGCGAGACCCAGTACTTC. This sequence encodes CASSVRTGWTSGRGETQYF.

This chain joins TRBV7-9 and TRBJ1-3; D ambiguous. Trimming pared 1 base from V and 3 bases from J, leaving 7 bases between. Germline values: CDR1 SEHNR, CDR2 FQNEAQ (reference sequence). The CDR3 sequence is 14 residues long. The CDR3 DNA is TGTGCCAGCAGCTTAGAGGGCGGTGGAAACACCATATATTTT. This sequence encodes CASSLEGGGNTIYF.

The genes are TRBV28 and TRBJ2-1; D remains unclear. V shed 9 bases and J shed 4 bases, with 16 bases lying between them. This CDR3 has 14 residues. Germline CDR1 and CDR2: MDHEN and SYDVKM. CDR3 sequence reads: CASRRQIYYNEQFF. Written as DNA, the CDR3 is TGTGCCAGTAGACGGCAGATTTATTACAATGAGCAGTTCTTC.

This clone was seen only once. The chain joins TRBV18 to TRBJ1-1; D not certain. The germline V and J ends were trimmed by 3 bases and 0 bases, with 5 bases remaining between them. The CDR3 contains 13 residues. CDR1 KGHSH and CDR2 LQKENI come from the germline V gene. This CDR3 reads CASSPEVNTEAFF. The CDR3 nucleotides read TGTGCCAGCTCACCTGAGGTGAACACTGAAGCTTTCTTT.

Written as DNA, the CDR3 is TGTGCCAGCAGCCAACTAACTAGCGGGGCCTCCTACGAGCAGTACTTC. Translation gives CASSQLTSGASYEQYF. The chain links TRBV14 to TRBJ2-7; 10 nucleotides agree with TRBD2. V gave up 2 bases and J gave up 0 bases; unmatched junction bases: 4. CDR1 and CDR2 (germline): SGHDN, FVKESK. This CDR3 spans 16 amino acids.

The rearrangement links TRBV7-2 to TRBJ2-1; TRBD2 matches at 10 bases. Germline V gene data show CDR1 as SGHTA and CDR2 as FQGNSA. The V gene end was trimmed by 2 bases and the J gene end by 6 bases; junction bases not matched to a gene: 4. The CDR3 has 15 amino acids. The CDR3 protein is CASSLRTSGFNEQFF. As DNA, the CDR3 is TGTGCCAGCAGCTTACGGACTAGCGGATTCAATGAGCAGTTCTTC.